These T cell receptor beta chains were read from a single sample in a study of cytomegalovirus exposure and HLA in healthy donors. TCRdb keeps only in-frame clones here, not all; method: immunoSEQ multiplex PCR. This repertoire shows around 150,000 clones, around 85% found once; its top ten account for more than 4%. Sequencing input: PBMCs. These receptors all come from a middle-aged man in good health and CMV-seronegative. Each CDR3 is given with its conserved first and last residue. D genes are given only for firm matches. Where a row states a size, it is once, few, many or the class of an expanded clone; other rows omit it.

TGTGCCAGCAGCGGGCCACTAGGAGGCACGCAGTATTTT,CASSGPLGGTQYF,.,TRBV5-4,TRBJ2-3,.
TGTGCCAGCAGTGTCAGGGGGTTCAATCAGCCCCAGCATTTT,CASSVRGFNQPQHF,.,TRBV27,TRBJ1-5,TRBD1
TGTGCCAGCAGTCAACGGGACAGGGCCGATTCACCCCTCCACTTT,CASSQRDRADSPLHF,.,TRBV6-1,TRBJ1-6,TRBD1
TGTGCCAGCTCCACGAGCGGGGGCCTAGGCTACACCTTC,CASSTSGGLGYTF,.,TRBV18,TRBJ1-2,.
TGCGCCAGCAGCCCCGTCCCCGGGAATGAAAAACTGTTTTTT,CASSPVPGNEKLFF,.,TRBV4-1,TRBJ1-4,.
TGCGCCAGCAGCTTGGAACAGGGCGGGGGCTACACCTTC,CASSLEQGGGYTF,.,TRBV5-1,TRBJ1-2,.
TGTGCCAGTAGGCCCAGGCAGGGGAATCAGCCCCAGCATTTT,CASRPRQGNQPQHF,.,TRBV19,TRBJ1-5,.
TGCGCCAGCAGCCAAGGGACAGGGCCCTCTGGGGCCAACGTCCTGACTTTC,CASSQGTGPSGANVLTF,few,TRBV4-1,TRBJ2-6,TRBD1
TGTGCCAGCAGTGGGGTTGAGACAGGGCATAACACTGAAGCTTTCTTT,CASSGVETGHNTEAFF,.,TRBV2,TRBJ1-1,TRBD1
TGTGCCAGCAGCAATAGCCTCAGGGTGGACTATGGCTACACCTTC,CASSNSLRVDYGYTF,.,TRBV9,TRBJ1-2,.
TGTGCCAGCAGCTCCGGACAGGGGTCCGGAGCCAAAAACATTCAGTACTTC,CASSSGQGSGAKNIQYF,.,TRBV4-2,TRBJ2-4,TRBD1
TGTGCCAGCAGTGAATTGGGGACAGGGGCTCTGAACACTGAAGCTTTCTTT,CASSELGTGALNTEAFF,.,TRBV2,TRBJ1-1,TRBD1
TGTGCCAGCAGCTTAGCGCCGGCGGTTAACTATGGCTACACCTTC,CASSLAPAVNYGYTF,.,TRBV7-2,TRBJ1-2,.
TGTGCCAGCAGCTTCCGAGCGGGGGGGCTAGAGACCCAGTACTTC,CASSFRAGGLETQYF,.,TRBV7-9,TRBJ2-5,TRBD2
TGCGCCAGCAGCTCGCCCGGGACTCACTATGGCTACACCTTC,CASSSPGTHYGYTF,.,TRBV5-1,TRBJ1-2,.
TGTGCCAGCAGCCCGACAGAACGAGCTAACTATGGCTACACCTTC,CASSPTERANYGYTF,.,TRBV2,TRBJ1-2,.
TGTGCCAGCAGTTACTCGACCAGGGGTGGCCAAGAGACCCAGTACTTC,CASSYSTRGGQETQYF,.,TRBV6-6,TRBJ2-5,.
TGTGCCAGCGGCGGTTACGAGCAGTACTTC,CASGGYEQYF,.,TRBV2,TRBJ2-7,.
TGTGCCAGCAGCTTAAAACGGTCCCGACAGGGGAACAACGAGCAGTACTTC,CASSLKRSRQGNNEQYF,.,TRBV5-4,TRBJ2-7,TRBD1
TGTGCCAGCAGCCCGACAGGGACCGGGGAGCTGTTTTTT,CASSPTGTGELFF,.,TRBV7-2,TRBJ2-2,TRBD1
TGTGCCAGCAGCTTATCCGGGACAGGGGTAGAGACCCAGTACTTC,CASSLSGTGVETQYF,few,TRBV9,TRBJ2-5,TRBD1
TGTGCCAGTAGTTTTAGACAGGCGCAGAACACTGAAGCTTTCTTT,CASSFRQAQNTEAFF,.,TRBV19,TRBJ1-1,.
TGTGCCAGCAGCGTAGATACAGGGGTCAATGAGCAGTTCTTC,CASSVDTGVNEQFF,.,TRBV9,TRBJ2-1,TRBD1
TGTGCCAGCAGCCTAGGACAGCTTCAAGCTTTCTTT,CASSLGQLQAFF,.,TRBV13,TRBJ1-1,.